The next 27 T cell receptor beta chains were all read from a single sample in a study of neurological immune-mediated disorders (dated by TCRdb to between 2019 and 2020). The library was built by means of 5' RACE. The listed sequencing device is Illumina HiSeq 2500. TCRdb handled the public reads itself, with Q25 trimming in fastp and clone calling in MiXCR, and kept productive beta chains. A single entry per CDR3 protein holds the most common genes and DNA from its merged rows. The sample yields about 33,000 distinct CDR3 sequences; 1.5% were counted once. The top ten hold about 10% of the sample. The sample taken for sequencing was PBMCs. The receptors shown here come from a woman aged 25 to 39 with multiple sclerosis.

This clonotype was seen at least ten times. The chain is built from TRBV7-2 and TRBJ1-1, with D maybe TRBD1 (5 bases). The CDR3 has 14 amino acids. Germline assignment: CDR1 SGHTA and CDR2 FQGNSA. Trimming removed 2 bases at V and 5 bases at J, with 12 bases between. In DNA, the CDR3 is TGTGCCAGCAGCTTATGGAGGGACTTAACTGAAGCTTTCTTT. It is translated as CASSLWRDLTEAFF.

This clonotype came up many times. The rearrangement uses TRBV4-3 and TRBJ2-2; possibly TRBD1 for D (5 bases). The CDR3 is 15 amino acids. The germline gives CDR1 LGHNA, CDR2 YSLEER. V was shortened by 0 bases and J by 4 bases, with 9 bases between the two germline ends. CDR3 in amino acids: CASSQENRLTGELFF. The CDR3 DNA sequence: TGCGCCAGCAGCCAAGAGAACAGGCTCACCGGGGAGCTGTTTTTT.

The table lists this clonotype with many counts. This chain links TRBV5-6 with TRBJ2-7; either TRBD1 or TRBD2 may supply D (5 bases each). CDR1 and CDR2 from the germline V gene are SGHDT and YYEEEE. Trimming shortened V by 4 bases and J by 7 bases, and 15 bases separated the two germline ends. This CDR3 comprises 13 residues. CDR3 residues: CASSPGPTWEQYF. The CDR3 coding sequence is TGTGCCAGCAGCCCGGGGCCGACGTGGGAGCAGTACTTC.

This clonotype has a count of ten or more. The rearrangement links TRBV15 to TRBJ2-7; 7 bases match TRBD2. Germline V gene sequence: CDR1 LNHNV, CDR2 YYDKDF (reference sequence). Trimming removed 3 bases from V and 3 bases from J; junction bases left unmatched: 5. The CDR3 runs to 14 residues. The chain's CDR3 is CATSSSAGIYEQYF. The CDR3 DNA is TGTGCCACCAGCAGTTCAGCGGGGATCTACGAGCAGTACTTC.

In this sample, this clonotype turned up many times. The chain links TRBV12-3 or TRBV12-4 to TRBJ2-2; 7 bases align to TRBD1. With 5 bases clipped from V and 4 bases from J, the junction kept 7 bases outside the gene matches. This CDR3 comprises 15 residues. The CDR3 reads CASSPKTGSTGELFF. CDR3 DNA: TGTGCCAGCAGTCCTAAGACAGGGTCCACCGGGGAGCTGTTTTTT.

This clonotype was found many times. The genes are TRBV12-3 or TRBV12-4 and TRBJ2-3; D ambiguous. V was clipped by 7 bases and J by 6 bases, with 11 bases between them. This CDR3 is 12 amino acids long. The CDR3 loop reads CASTLSGDTQYF. CDR3 sequence (DNA): TGTGCCAGCACTCTTAGTGGGGATACGCAGTATTTT.

This clonotype was counted many times. V gene TRBV7-2 combines with J gene TRBJ2-5, with 11 nucleotides matching TRBD2. The CDR3 covers 16 residues. Germline loops: CDR1 SGHTA, CDR2 FQGNSA. The trim removed 4 bases at V and 0 bases at J, leaving 4 bases unmatched. CDR3 DNA sequence: TGTGCCAGCAGCTATACTAGCGGGGGCTACCAAGAGACCCAGTACTTC. Translation gives CASSYTSGGYQETQYF. The full variable domain, rest sourced from reference TRBV7-2 and TRBJ2-5, is GAGVSQSPSNKVTEKGKDVELRCDPISGHTALYWYRQSLGQGLEFLIYFQGNSAPDKSGLPSDRFSAERTGGSVSTLTIQRTQQEDSAVYLCASSYTSGGYQETQYFGPGTRLLVL.

This clonotype came up many times. The V and J genes are TRBV12-3 or TRBV12-4 and TRBJ2-2; 9 nucleotides align to TRBD2. J was trimmed by 4 bases and V by 10 bases; bases with no gene match: 16. This CDR3 region has 17 residues. The CDR3 loop is CANTFRASGASTGELFF. Here the CDR3 DNA reads TGTGCCAACACCTTTCGTGCTAGCGGGGCCTCCACCGGGGAGCTGTTTTTT.

This clonotype was seen repeatedly, ten times or more. The chain links TRBV5-1 to TRBJ1-5; a weak D match, TRBD1 (5 bases). The V end was cut by 3 bases, the J end by 1 base, with 11 bases between. The length of the CDR3 is 15 residues. CDR1 is SGHRS and CDR2 is YFSETQ in the germline V gene. The CDR3 DNA follows: TGCGCCAGCAGCTGGGGCGGAGGGAGCAATCAGCCCCAGCATTTT. Translating it yields CASSWGGGSNQPQHF.

The gene calls are TRBV7-6 and TRBJ2-1; TRBD1 or TRBD2 may be the D gene (6 bases each). The germline V gene has CDR1 SGHVS and CDR2 FNYEAQ. This CDR3 has 13 residues. The germline V and J ends were trimmed by 1 base and 8 bases, with 9 bases remaining between them. The CDR3 region is CASSLGGADEQFF. The CDR3 DNA follows: TGTGCCAGCAGCTTAGGGGGGGCAGATGAGCAGTTCTTC.

This clonotype was seen ten or more times. CDR3 in amino acids: CASSSPSGLASDEQYF. In DNA form, the CDR3 reads TGTGCCAGCAGCTCGCCAAGCGGACTAGCGTCGGACGAGCAGTACTTC. V is TRBV7-9 and J is TRBJ2-7; 9 positions match TRBD2. Per the germline V gene, CDR1 is SEHNR and CDR2 is FQNEAQ (reference sequence). The trim removed 4 bases at V and 5 bases at J, leaving 12 bases unmatched. This CDR3 has 16 amino acids.

This clonotype was seen ten or more times. This rearrangement joins TRBV20-1 to TRBJ1-2, with D unresolved. The V and J ends lost 6 bases and 5 bases respectively, with 10 bases between them. There are 11 residues in the CDR3. In germline, CDR1 is DFQATT, CDR2 SNEGSKA (reference sequence). CDR3 DNA sequence: TGCAGTGCCCCCTACCGATATGGCTACACCTTC. Its translation: CSAPYRYGYTF.

This clonotype has ten or more counts. V gene TRBV15 combines with J gene TRBJ2-3, with D possibly being TRBD1 (6 bases). Germline CDR1 and CDR2: LNHNV and YYDKDF (reference sequence). Trimming cost V 0 bases and J 6 bases, with 7 bases left between them. The CDR3 covers 13 residues. For the CDR3, the DNA is TGTGCCACCAGCAGAGATCAGGGGGATACGCAGTATTTT. It translates to CATSRDQGDTQYF.

This clonotype was counted many times. The rearrangement links TRBV3-1 to TRBJ1-1; D gene uncertain. The CDR3 extends over 14 amino acids. Germline lookup yields CDR1 LGHDT and CDR2 YNNKEL (reference sequence). The germline V and J ends were trimmed by 7 bases and 0 bases, with 12 bases remaining between them. CDR3 nucleotides: TGTGCCAGCACCCCCGGCGTTGTGAACACTGAAGCTTTCTTT. Protein: CASTPGVVNTEAFF.

This clonotype appeared many times. This sequence joins TRBV7-8 and TRBJ1-6, with D hard to call. Trimming cost V 0 bases and J 7 bases, with 10 bases left between them. CDR3 length equals 15 residues. Germline lookup yields CDR1 SGHVS and CDR2 FQNEAQ. Here the CDR3 reads CASSLALGINSPLHF. In DNA, the CDR3 is TGTGCCAGCAGCTTAGCGTTAGGGATAAATTCACCCCTCCACTTT.

This clonotype was picked up many times. The CDR3 nucleotides are TGCAGTGCTAGGGCCGGGACAGTGCCCAATGAGCAGTTCTTC. Its protein product is CSARAGTVPNEQFF. The chain carries TRBV20-1 and TRBJ2-1; 7 positions agree with TRBD1. Germline V gives CDR1 DFQATT, CDR2 SNEGSKA (reference sequence). Trimming took 3 bases from V and 6 from J; bases not matched to a gene: 8. The CDR3 spans 14 residues.

This clonotype was counted at least ten times. In DNA, the CDR3 is TGTGCCAGCAGCCCATTGGGGAGTAGGTACGAGCAGTACTTC. This encodes CASSPLGSRYEQYF. V usage is TRBV7-9 and J usage is TRBJ2-7, with D perhaps matching TRBD2 (5 bases). The CDR3 covers 14 residues. The germline V gene has CDR1 SEHNR and CDR2 FQNEAQ (reference sequence). Trimming left V 5 bases short and J 4 bases short, with 15 bases between.

This clonotype showed up many times. The chain joins TRBV5-1 to TRBJ2-7; 9 positions agree with TRBD1. This CDR3 has 15 amino acids. Germline CDR1 SGHRS, CDR2 YFSETQ. With V trimmed by 4 bases and J by 6 bases, 11 bases remained unmatched. The CDR3 region is CASSGQGQGAFEQYF. For the CDR3, the DNA is TGCGCCAGCAGCGGGCAGGGACAGGGTGCTTTCGAGCAGTACTTC. Combining the CDR3 with reference TRBV5-1 and TRBJ2-7 gives the whole variable domain KAGVTQTPRYLIKTRGQQVTLSCSPISGHRSVSWYQQTPGQGLQFLFEYFSETQRNKGNFPGRFSGRQFSNSRSEMNVSTLELGDSALYLCASSGQGQGAFEQYFGPGTRLTVT.

This clonotype occurred many times. The V call is TRBV20-1, the J call TRBJ2-1; D tentatively fits TRBD1 or TRBD2 (5 bases each). CDR3 length: 15 amino acids. CDR1 and CDR2 from the germline V gene are DFQATT and SNEGSKA (reference sequence). Trimming took off 5 bases at V and 4 bases at J, with 18 bases between the two ends. The CDR3 DNA is TGCAGTGCTTACAGGACGGGGTCTCGATACAATGAGCAGTTCTTC. Its protein product is CSAYRTGSRYNEQFF.

This clonotype was detected ten times or more. The V and J genes are TRBV20-1 and TRBJ2-2; 12 positions agree with TRBD1. V lost 3 bases to trimming and J lost 3 bases; unmatched junction nucleotides: 14. Per the germline V gene, CDR1 is DFQATT and CDR2 is SNEGSKA (reference sequence). This CDR3 has 19 residues. The CDR3 region is CSARIGTGGGLSYTGELFF. The CDR3 bases are TGCAGTGCTAGGATTGGGACAGGGGGCGGTCTGAGTTACACCGGGGAGCTGTTTTTT.

This clonotype was recorded at least ten times. DNA of the CDR3: TGTGCCAGCAGCCGGACAGGGAACTCCTACGAGCAGTACTTC. Amino acid sequence: CASSRTGNSYEQYF. The V call is TRBV6-5, the J call TRBJ2-7; 8 nucleotides agree with TRBD1. Germline CDR1 and CDR2: MNHEY and SVGAGI. CDR3 length equals 14 residues. V lost 6 bases, J lost 0 bases, and 4 bases stayed unmatched.

This clonotype has at least ten counts. The gene calls are TRBV10-3 and TRBJ1-2, with TRBD1 matching over 8 bases. Germline V lookup: CDR1 ENHRY, CDR2 SYGVKD. V gave up 9 bases and J gave up 4 bases; unmatched junction bases: 10. This CDR3 contains 14 residues. The CDR3 nucleotides are TGTGCCATGTCCTCGGACAGGGAATCCTATGGCTACACCTTC. The encoded protein is CAMSSDRESYGYTF.

This clonotype was recorded at least ten times. The chain combines TRBV20-1 with TRBJ1-1; 7 bases are a match to TRBD1. The CDR3 is made up of 14 amino acids. The J segment lost 6 bases and the V segment lost 0 bases, leaving 7 bases of the junction unmatched. CDR1 is DFQATT, CDR2 SNEGSKA, per germline (reference sequence). The CDR3 bases are TGCAGTGCTAGAGACAGGGGGAGCGGTCCTGAAGCTTTCTTT. The encoded protein is CSARDRGSGPEAFF.

This clonotype was seen at least ten times. CDR3 region: CSAYSGTSSYNEQFF. The CDR3 DNA sequence: TGCAGTGCTTATAGCGGGACGAGCTCCTACAATGAGCAGTTCTTC. The chain uses TRBV20-1 and TRBJ2-1; 8 bases are shared with TRBD2. CDR1 DFQATT and CDR2 SNEGSKA come from the germline V gene (reference sequence). V dropped 5 bases and J dropped 0; count of bases not matched to a gene: 6. The CDR3 is 15 residues long.

This clonotype was detected ten times or more. The chain uses TRBV25-1 and TRBJ2-3; D gene uncertain. Looked up from germline, CDR1 is MGHDK and CDR2 is SYGVNS. Trimming took 1 base from V and 3 from J, leaving 5 bases between them. This CDR3 comprises 13 residues. In DNA form, the CDR3 reads TGTGCCAGCAGTGAATGGGTGACAGATACGCAGTATTTT. Protein sequence: CASSEWVTDTQYF. Full variable domain (missing parts from reference TRBV25-1 and TRBJ2-3): EADIYQTPRYLVIGTGKKITLECSQTMGHDKMYWYQQDPGMELHLIHYSYGVNSTEKGDLSSESTVSRIRTEHFPLTLESARPSHTSQYLCASSEWVTDTQYFGPGTRLTVL.

The V gene is TRBV25-1, the J gene TRBJ2-3; 7 bases are shared with TRBD2. The CDR3 runs 16 residues. Losses at the gene ends were 7 bases for V and 2 bases for J; bases not matched to a gene: 12. Germline-derived CDR1 and CDR2 are MGHDK and SYGVNS. The CDR3 region has the DNA TGTGCCAGCACCCCTGGGGCTAGCGGAAACACAGATACGCAGTATTTT. Residues: CASTPGASGNTDTQYF.

In its sample, this clonotype was seen many times. J is TRBJ1-2 and V is TRBV10-2, with D possibly being TRBD1 (5 bases). The CDR3 runs to 14 residues. V was shortened by 4 bases and J by 7 bases, with 16 bases between the two germline ends. CDR1 is WSHSY and CDR2 is SAAADI in the germline V gene. The CDR3 DNA reads TGCGCCAGCAGTGGGCTTCCCAGGCAGGGTGGCTACACCTTC. Protein product: CASSGLPRQGGYTF.